These 21 T cell receptor beta chains originate from one sample sequenced in a study of cytomegalovirus exposure and HLA in healthy donors. Primers: 60 Vbeta forward and 13 Jbeta reverse. The data were produced by immunoSEQ multiplex PCR, yet TCRdb's version contains in-frame clones alone and is incomplete. The data contain under 200,000 clones, almost 80% of them singletons. Sequenced sample: PBMCs. The receptors stem from a man between 45 and 60 years old in good health and CMV-seropositive.

The chain has TRBV28 and TRBJ2-3; D gene uncertain. The V and J ends lost 6 bases and 3 bases respectively, with 10 bases between them. Germline loops: CDR1 MDHEN, CDR2 SYDVKM. The CDR3 is made up of 13 amino acids. The CDR3 loop reads CASRSLITDTQYF. Written as DNA, the CDR3 is TGTGCCAGCAGAAGCCTCATTACAGATACGCAGTATTTT.

This chain connects TRBV5-1 to TRBJ1-6; D remains ambiguous. V gave up 3 bases and J gave up 6 bases, with 10 bases separating them. Germline-derived CDR1 and CDR2 are SGHRS and YFSETQ. This CDR3 region has 14 residues. CDR3: CASSSDGLNSPLHF. As DNA, the CDR3 is TGCGCCAGCAGCTCTGACGGACTTAATTCACCCCTCCACTTT.

The CDR3 nucleotides are TGTGCCAGTAGTACAGGGGTAGCCACTGAAGCTTTCTTT. As protein: CASSTGVATEAFF. This sequence joins TRBV19 and TRBJ1-1; possibly TRBD1 for D (6 bases). This CDR3 is 13 amino acids long. Trimming took 4 bases from V and 4 from J, leaving 10 bases between them. Germline lookup yields CDR1 LNHDA and CDR2 SQIVND (reference sequence).

This rearrangement joins TRBV5-1 to TRBJ2-2, with a possible D match to TRBD1 (5 bases). The germline V and J ends were trimmed by 5 bases and 0 bases, with 8 bases remaining between them. CDR3 length: 14 amino acids. Germline loops: CDR1 SGHRS, CDR2 YFSETQ. The DNA of the CDR3 is TGCGCCAGCAGACAGACAGCGAACACCGGGGAGCTGTTTTTT. This gives the protein CASRQTANTGELFF.

The chain recombines TRBV4-3 with TRBJ2-3, with 8 bases lining up with TRBD2. J gave up 0 bases and V 4 bases, and 0 bases lay outside the gene matches. CDR1 is LGHNA and CDR2 is YSLEER in the germline V gene. The CDR3 contains 14 residues. The CDR3 loop reads CASSPSGSTDTQYF. The CDR3 nucleotides read TGCGCCAGCAGCCCTAGCGGGAGCACAGATACGCAGTATTTT.

The chain links TRBV4-1 to TRBJ2-7, with 15 bases aligning to TRBD2. This CDR3 is built from 15 residues. The trim removed 4 bases at V and 6 bases at J, leaving 4 bases unmatched. Germline V gives CDR1 MGHRA, CDR2 YSYEKL. Written as DNA, the CDR3 is TGCGCCAGCAGCCGGACTAGCGGGGGGGCCCCCGAGCAGTACTTC. It is translated as CASSRTSGGAPEQYF.

CDR3 sequence reads: CASRPTAGLYEQYF. CDR3 coding DNA: TGTGCCAGCAGACCGACAGCGGGGCTCTACGAGCAGTACTTC. V is TRBV27 and J is TRBJ2-7; 7 nucleotides align to TRBD2. Germline values: CDR1 MNHEY, CDR2 SMNVEV (reference sequence). The CDR3 is 14 amino acids. Trimming removed 6 bases from V and 3 bases from J; junction bases left unmatched: 8.

The chain recombines TRBV27 with TRBJ1-1; weak D call: TRBD1 (5 bases). The V gene lost 0 bases and the J gene lost 7 bases, with 21 bases spanning the gap. CDR1 and CDR2 (germline): MNHEY, SMNVEV (reference sequence). The CDR3 extends over 17 amino acids. CDR3 protein: CASSLSGGAARANEAFF. The CDR3 bases are TGTGCCAGCAGTTTATCGGGAGGGGCAGCCAGGGCTAATGAAGCTTTCTTT.

The rearrangement uses TRBV5-1 and TRBJ1-4, with 9 bases lining up with TRBD1. The CDR3 extends over 16 amino acids. The J segment lost 2 bases and the V segment lost 4 bases, leaving 6 bases of the junction unmatched. Germline CDR1 and CDR2: SGHRS and YFSETQ. The CDR3 region is CASSETGGNTNEKLFF. CDR3 in DNA: TGCGCCAGCAGCGAGACAGGGGGAAACACTAATGAAAAACTGTTTTTT.

The CDR3 DNA follows: TGTGCCAGCAGCTTATGGGGCCTAGTCTACAATGAGCAGTTCTTC. This translates into CASSLWGLVYNEQFF. The chain has TRBV11-3 and TRBJ2-1; tentative D call: TRBD1 (5 bases). The V gene's germline CDR1 is SGHNT and CDR2 YENEEA. The CDR3 totals 15 residues. Between the trimmed V and J ends, which lost 2 bases and 3 bases, there was a span of 11 bases.

This chain uses TRBV7-9 with TRBJ2-2; D may be TRBD1 (5 bases). CDR1 is SEHNR and CDR2 is FQNEAQ in the germline V gene (reference sequence). V dropped 2 bases and J dropped 3 bases, with 10 bases sitting between them. The CDR3 sequence is 15 residues long. CDR3 coding DNA: TGTGCCAGCAGCTTAAGGGGTGGGGACACCGGGGAGCTGTTTTTT. Residues: CASSLRGGDTGELFF.

The chain joins TRBV6-1 to TRBJ1-5, with a tentative D call TRBD1 (5 bases). The CDR3 sequence is 14 residues long. V was cut by 6 bases and J by 0 bases, with 9 bases left in between. Per the germline V gene, CDR1 is MNHNS and CDR2 is SASEGT. CDR3 nucleotide sequence: TGTGCCAGCAGGCAGGGCCATAGCAATCAGCCCCAGCATTTT. Its translation is CASRQGHSNQPQHF.

This chain links TRBV6-1 with TRBJ2-2; D is possibly TRBD2 (5 bases). From germline, CDR1 is MNHNS and CDR2 SASEGT. This CDR3 spans 13 amino acids. Between the trimmed V and J ends, which lost 9 bases and 5 bases, there was a span of 13 bases. The CDR3 DNA follows: TGTGCCAGTGGATTCCGGGGTACCGGGGAGCTGTTTTTT. It specifies CASGFRGTGELFF.

The genes are TRBV10-1 and TRBJ2-7, with 11 bases fitting TRBD2. Germline CDR1 WNHNN, CDR2 SYGVQD (reference sequence). The CDR3 is made up of 12 amino acids. J lost 9 bases, V lost 3 bases, and 1 base had no gene match. The CDR3 sequence: CASSDGTSGQYV. DNA for the CDR3: TGCGCCAGCAGTGACGGGACTAGCGGGCAGTACGTC.

V usage is TRBV6-1 and J usage is TRBJ2-7, with TRBD2 as a possible D gene (7 bases). Germline CDR1 is MNHNS and CDR2 is SASEGT. V was trimmed by 8 bases and J by 5 bases, leaving 13 bases between them. The CDR3 is made up of 12 amino acids. The CDR3 protein is CASGRGEHEQYV. CDR3 DNA: TGTGCCAGCGGGAGGGGGGAGCACGAGCAGTACGTC.

This clone was seen only once. The rearrangement joins TRBV7-2 to TRBJ2-1; tentatively, D is TRBD2 (6 bases). The CDR3 length is 13 residues. Trimming removed 6 bases at V and 4 bases at J, with 10 bases between. The germline gives CDR1 SGHTA, CDR2 FQGNSA. As DNA, the CDR3 is TGTGCCAGCAGTCCGGAGGGATACAATGAGCAGTTCTTC. Its translation is CASSPEGYNEQFF.

This clone was seen many times. The chain has TRBV6-5 and TRBJ1-2; perhaps TRBD1 as D (5 bases). This CDR3 comprises 15 residues. V was cut by 3 bases and J by 5 bases, with 16 bases left in between. From germline, CDR1 is MNHEY and CDR2 SVGAGI. In DNA form, the CDR3 reads TGTGCCAGCAGTTATTATCAGGGATCCCCATATGGCTACACCTTC. Residues: CASSYYQGSPYGYTF.

This clone was observed a few times. The CDR3 here is CASSYCLQGGYYEQYV. The CDR3 region has the DNA TGTGCCAGCAGTTACTGTCTTCAGGGAGGCTACTACGAGCAGTACGTC. The V and J genes are TRBV6-6 and TRBJ2-7, with a possible D match to TRBD2 (6 bases). Germline V gene data show CDR1 as MNHNY and CDR2 as SVGAGI (reference sequence). This CDR3 spans 16 amino acids. V lost 1 base and J 3 bases, leaving 16 bases between the germline ends.

This clone was counted between two and nine times. The chain is built from TRBV7-2 and TRBJ1-5, with D hard to call. Germline values: CDR1 SGHTA, CDR2 FQGNSA. The length of the CDR3 is 13 residues. Trimming removed 1 base at V and 12 bases at J, with 13 bases between. Here the CDR3 reads CASSLEGGIIQHF. CDR3 nucleotides: TGTGCCAGCAGCTTAGAGGGCGGGATTATCCAGCATTTT.

This clone was seen a single time. The chain employs TRBV6-1 and TRBJ1-1; the D is unclear. This CDR3 is 15 amino acids long. Trimming pared 9 bases from V and 0 bases from J, leaving 17 bases between. From germline, CDR1 is MNHNS and CDR2 SASEGT. The CDR3 spells CARPPGPIMNTEAFF. The DNA for the CDR3 is TGTGCCAGGCCTCCGGGTCCCATAATGAACACTGAAGCTTTCTTT.

The chain joins TRBV4-2 to TRBJ1-2, with D maybe TRBD1 (5 bases). Germline values: CDR1 LGHNA, CDR2 YNFKEQ. The V end was cut by 0 bases, the J end by 2 bases, with 19 bases between. The CDR3 contains 18 residues. The CDR3 loop reads CASSQDGRGMGGNYGYTF. The CDR3 DNA reads TGTGCCAGCAGCCAAGATGGGAGGGGAATGGGGGGAAACTATGGCTACACCTTC.